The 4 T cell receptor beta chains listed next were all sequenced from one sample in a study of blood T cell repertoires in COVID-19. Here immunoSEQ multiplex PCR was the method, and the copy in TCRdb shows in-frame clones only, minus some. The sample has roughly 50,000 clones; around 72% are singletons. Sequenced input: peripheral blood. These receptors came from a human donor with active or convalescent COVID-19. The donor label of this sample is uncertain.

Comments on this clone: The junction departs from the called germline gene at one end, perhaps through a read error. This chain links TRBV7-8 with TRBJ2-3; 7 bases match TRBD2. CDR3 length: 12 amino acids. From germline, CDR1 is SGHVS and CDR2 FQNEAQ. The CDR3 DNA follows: TGTGCCAGCAGCCCAGGGAGGGGTAATCCGATTTTT. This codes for CASSPGRGNPIF.

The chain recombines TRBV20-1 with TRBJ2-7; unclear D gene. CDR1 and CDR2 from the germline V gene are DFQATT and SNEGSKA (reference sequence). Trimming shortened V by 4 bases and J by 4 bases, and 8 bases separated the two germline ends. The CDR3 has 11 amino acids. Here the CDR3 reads CSATRRYEQYF. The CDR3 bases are TGCAGTGCTACGCGGAGATACGAGCAGTACTTC.

In nucleotides, the CDR3 is TGTGCCAGCAGCCCCGACCCGTCGGGGACTGGAAACACCATATATTTT. This codes for CASSPDPSGTGNTIYF. V is TRBV9 and J is TRBJ1-3; D gene unclear. V was trimmed by 4 bases and J by 2 bases, leaving 16 bases between them. The germline CDR1 and CDR2 sequences are SGDLS and YYNGEE. The CDR3 is 16 residues long. Using reference TRBV9 and TRBJ1-3 for the parts outside the CDR3, the full variable domain is DSGVTQTPKHLITATGQRVTLRCSPRSGDLSVYWYQQSLDQGLQFLIQYYNGEERAKGNILERFSAQQFPDLHSELNLSSLELGDSALYFCASSPDPSGTGNTIYFGEGSWLTVV.

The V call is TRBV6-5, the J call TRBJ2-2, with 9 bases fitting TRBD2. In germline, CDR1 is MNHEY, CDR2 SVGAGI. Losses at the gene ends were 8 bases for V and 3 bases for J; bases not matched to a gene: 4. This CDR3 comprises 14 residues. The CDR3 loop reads CASLGLAYTGELFF. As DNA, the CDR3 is TGTGCCAGCCTCGGACTAGCGTACACCGGGGAGCTGTTTTTT.